This TCR beta chain was identified in a study of blood T cell repertoires in COVID-19. For the study at large: The United States, Italy and Spain supplied acute and convalescent COVID-19 samples. Sources were T cells, B-cell-depleted T cells, or PBMCs; the material itself was cDNA or gDNA.

The V gene's germline CDR1 is LGHDT and CDR2 YNNKEL (reference sequence). The CDR3 consists of 13 residues. V was clipped by 3 bases and J by 6 bases, with 12 bases between them. Methods used by the authors: Amplification with reference gene primers provided the estimates of nucleated cell counts. Only in-frame clones appear in the TCRdb table, and some are missing; sequencing was by immunoSEQ multiplex PCR. From that table come the V and J calls and clone size; the DNA was used to work out D and trimming. Among some 380,000 clones listed, more than 65% were seen once. This clone was seen ten or more times.

The specimen sequenced was peripheral blood. The TCR sequence derives from a human donor with acute or convalescent COVID-19. The donor label of this sample is uncertain. The chain has TRBV3-1 (or the pseudogene TRBV3-2) and TRBJ2-7; TRBD1 is a possible D gene (6 bases). The chain's CDR3 is CASSQGARREQYF. DNA of the CDR3: TGTGCCAGCAGCCAGGGGGCGCGACGCGAGCAGTACTTC.